This TCR beta chain was found in a study of regulatory T cells in long-lasting Graves disease (dated by TCRdb to the early 2020s). Notes on the research overall: Newly diagnosed Graves' disease patients had taken antithyroid drugs for less than 3 months. Patients with persistent Graves' disease were compared with patients with newly diagnosed Graves' disease using TCR sequencing and RNA sequencing of peripheral blood. The study was registered as a clinical trial and conducted in China. A total of some 35 samples underwent TCR sequencing, from roughly 13 patients with persistent Graves' disease and roughly 20 patients with newly diagnosed Graves' disease.

In light of the paper, this sample's time point label describes: newly diagnosed GD, antithyroid drugs for less than 3 months. RNA was extracted from PBMCs in TRIzol for both TCR sequencing and RNA sequencing. The diagnosis of Graves' disease followed American Thyroid Association guidelines. Patients were recruited from an endocrinology department in Xi'an, China. Each patient gave about 10 milliliters of peripheral blood, collected in an EDTA anticoagulant tube. PBMCs were isolated by Ficoll Paque Plus density gradient separation without further T cell sorting. An Agilent 2100 Bioanalyzer and agarose gel were used to check RNA quality, and a NanoDrop 2000 was used to measure RNA concentration. The paper's findings and limits, for the study overall: Sequencing and analysis were restricted to the TCR beta chain. More public clonotypes were shared among persistent patients (under 3,000) than among newly diagnosed patients (under 1,000). Persistent Graves' disease patients showed lower TCR Shannon entropy and fewer highly expanded clones than newly diagnosed patients, suggesting clonal expansion. Because the primary lesion, thyroid tissue, could not be accessed, the study looked at peripheral blood alone. The authors noted that the small sample size was a limitation that may lower accuracy.

Library creation used multiplex PCR. Instrument used: Illumina HiSeq 4000. CDR3 regions were amplified by Arm-PCR with iRepertoire HTBI primers to construct TCR beta libraries. Gel purification was performed on PCR products prior to sequencing. The authors' pipeline ran thus. Across samples, fewer than 70 TRBV and roughly 15 TRBJ segments were identified and used for gene usage analysis of CDR3 amino acid clonotypes. COPE and FqMerger were used to merge filtered high-quality paired reads into contigs. BLAST was used to align contigs to IMGT TRBV, TRBD and TRBJ reference genes, and CDR3 was defined according to IMGT. Clonotypes above 0.1% frequency were classified as highly expanded clones. Shannon entropy served as the measure of repertoire diversity, while the Gini coefficient captured V-J evenness. Public clonotypes were defined as clonotypes shared by more than one individual. Using fastp at Q25 and MiXCR, TCRdb reprocessed the public reads and kept productive beta chains. Rows are combined by CDR3 protein, so each entry shows the most common genes and DNA. TCRdb's processing, not the authors', yielded these V and J calls. The sample records 350,000 to 500,000 distinct CDR3 sequences, less than 15% of which are singletons. The top ten clones comprise approximately 19% of the sample.

On this clonotype itself: This receptor's antigen is unknown. Nothing much larger sits one base from this clone, and base qualities are not available.

The sample was also reused in another study, on T cells in Graves' hyperthyroidism and ophthalmopathy. The second source states: A patient counted as having stable Graves' hyperthyroidism if no progression to ophthalmopathy occurred over 18 months of follow-up. Hyperthyroidism patients were newly diagnosed, with disease duration under 2 months, and aged 18 to 65 years. The study excluded patients with uncontrolled infections, other autoimmune diseases, pregnancy or lactation. Diagnoses relied on clinical symptoms, serum thyroxine and TRAb, thyroid ultrasound and orbital computed tomography. A first-round RT-PCR of the TCR CDR3 used the HTBI primer set with the Qiagen OneStep RT-PCR kit. Blood samples also contained most of the expanded thyroid clonotypes (frequency above 0.001), which suggests that blood repertoires may reflect thyroid immune responses. A model built on a 13 V-J signature distinguished ophthalmopathy from stable hyperthyroidism, reaching roughly 88% sensitivity and under 84% specificity in cross-validation and 80%/75% in testing. In validation, the model predicted progression to ophthalmopathy a median of around 6.5 months before onset, with over 55% sensitivity and roughly 79% specificity. TCR V-J signatures able to tell the groups apart were searched for in a discovery cohort of 90 to 100 patients, of whom about 40 had Graves' ophthalmopathy and under 65 had stable Graves' hyperthyroidism. Prospective prediction of ophthalmopathy was tested in an independent validation cohort consisting of roughly 20 hyperthyroidism patients and 15 or so patients who later progressed to ophthalmopathy. For training and testing, the approximately 97 patients in the discovery cohort were randomly divided in a 7:3 ratio. In addition, the study compared T-cell repertoires in thyroid tissue and in blood from five or six Graves' hyperthyroidism patients. Once sampling was done, hyperthyroidism patients were given methimazole at a starting dose of 30 mg daily, whereas ophthalmopathy patients were given high-dose intravenous methylprednisolone. A second multiplex PCR round built the libraries, followed by size selection and purification. The libraries were sequenced on an Illumina HiSeq2000 using paired-end 100 bp reads. SOAPnuke was used to process the raw data, removing reads that contained adapters or uncalled bases, had a mean Phred below 15, or lacked an exact match to the constant primer or identifier. COPE v1.2.5 was used to merge high-quality paired reads, and clonotypes were defined as unique nucleotide sequences. MiTCR v1.1 was used to align clonotypes to the IMGT TRBV, TRBD and TRBJ reference segments. Analysis was restricted to V-J combinations with a frequency above 0.0001, which covered roughly 99% of repertoires. The TCS score was defined as the ratio of F50 (clonal expansion) to E x V (chaos), calculated using BLOSUM62-based TCRdist between CDR3 peptides within each V-J. Welch's t-statistics and random forest reduced 514 V-J features to about 12, which were used in a naive Bayes classifier (R e1071). No statistical method was used to set the sample size in advance, and investigators knew the group allocation. TCR Vbeta CDR3 sequencing of 120 to 150 peripheral blood samples (over 40 ophthalmopathy, under 80 hyperthyroidism and approximately 17 progressor patients) is reported in the paper.

The source of this sequence is a woman aged 45-65 years with Graves disease. Donor details come from another sample of the same person, matched by shared clones. Material: peripheral blood mononuclear cells (PBMCs), obtained at new diagnosis, from a patient treated with antithyroid drugs.

For the CDR3, the sequence is CASSSGLDSLDRNEQFF. Here is the DNA: TGTGCCAGCAGCTCGGGACTAGACTCGCTAGATCGCAATGAGCAGTTCTTC. The V and J genes are TRBV11-3 and TRBJ2-1; 8 bases in between match TRBD2. V trim: 4 bases; J trim: 6 bases; unmatched bases: 14. The germline V gene yields SGHNT for CDR1 and YENEEA for CDR2. The cysteine opens and the phenylalanine closes a CDR3 of 17 amino acids. The entry retains the CDR3 DNA only, 51 bases that are in frame from base 1. The entire variable domain, with the stretches around the CDR3 drawn from the reference TRBV11-3 and TRBJ2-1 proteins, is EAGVVQSPRYKIIEKKQPVAFWCNPISGHNTLYWYLQNLGQGPELLIRYENEEAVDDSQLPKDRFSAERLKGVDSTLKIQPAELGDSAVYLCASSSGLDSLDRNEQFFGPGTRLTVL.